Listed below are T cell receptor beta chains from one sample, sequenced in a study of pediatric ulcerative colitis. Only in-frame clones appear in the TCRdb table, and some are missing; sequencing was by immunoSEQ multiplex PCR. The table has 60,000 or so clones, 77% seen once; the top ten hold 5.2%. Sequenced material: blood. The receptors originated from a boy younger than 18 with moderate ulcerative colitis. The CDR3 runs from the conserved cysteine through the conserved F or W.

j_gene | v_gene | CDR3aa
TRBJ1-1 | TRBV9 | CASSVYPQGGIPEAFF
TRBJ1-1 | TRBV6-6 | CASSRQPDEDTEAFF
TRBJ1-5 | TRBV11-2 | CASSRTDNQPQHF
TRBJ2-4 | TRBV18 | CASSPGQTNIQYF
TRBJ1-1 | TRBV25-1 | CASSEPGGVANTEAFF
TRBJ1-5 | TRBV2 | CASNPGQGAPQPQHF
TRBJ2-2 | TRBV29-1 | CSVEDAVDSTNTGELFF
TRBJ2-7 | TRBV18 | CASSQDRGGYEQYF
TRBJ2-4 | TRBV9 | CASSVDVNFPKNIQYF
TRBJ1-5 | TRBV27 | CASSSLGGRNQPQHF